This entry is about one TCR beta chain. Its cognate antigen has yet to be identified. There are no base qualities to consult, and no much larger clone falls within one base. RNA from unsorted whole blood was extracted with TRIzol reagent, and germline DNA was obtained with the DNeasy Blood & Tissue kit. At the time of sampling, the patients were treatment-naive and had chronic HBV infection. Before surgery, 4 to 5 milliliters of peripheral blood were collected into K2EDTA tubes. The record originates from a study of tumor-infiltrating lymphocytes in primary liver carcinoma (dated by TCRdb to the late 2010s). As for the study more broadly: Four or five patients with histopathologically diagnosed primary liver carcinoma underwent surgical resection in China between late 2015 and March 2016. The study combined TCRbeta repertoire sequencing, expression microarrays and whole-exome sequencing across five regions of each liver tumor, with adjacent normal tissue and blood. The five patients had tumors staged T1-T3 N0M0, with maximum diameters ranging from roughly 4.2 to 11 cm. Each sample produced about 3.65 to 7.13 million productive TCRbeta reads, and read depth showed no significant difference between tissue types. A total of some 35 specimens from 5 patients underwent TCRbeta repertoire sequencing, comprising about 25 tumor regions, 5 adjacent noncancerous liver tissues and 5 peripheral blood samples. Of the five patients, three men and two women aged 30 to 69 years, four had hepatocellular carcinoma and one had combined HCC and intrahepatic cholangiocarcinoma. Repertoires from technical replicates were highly reproducible, with mean shared-clone rates about 0.88 and correlation coefficients above 0.98. What the work shows at the level of the full study, not this receptor alone: Only the TCR beta chain was sequenced, so true repertoire diversity is likely underestimated because unpaired alpha chains were not captured. A significantly larger repertoire fraction was made up by the top 250 clones in tumors than in blood (p = 0.039). Because the samples were bulk and unsorted, CD4+ and CD8+ T cell repertoires could not be compared. Only a few patients were included in the study, and the authors note that the findings should be validated in a larger study. Repertoire overlap was found to be higher between tumor regions (mean around 36%) than between tumor-adjacent (around 17%) or tumor-blood (roughly 15%) pairs, consistent with antigen-driven expansion.

As encoded in the germline V gene, CDR1 is SGHAT while CDR2 is FQNNGV. Including cysteine and phenylalanine, the CDR3 has 16 amino acids. Only the CDR3 region is kept as DNA, spanning 48 bases read in frame from base 1. Relative to germline, V is 2 bases shorter and J is 7 bases shorter, with 21 bases between their ends. Starting from roughly 500 ng total RNA, TCRbeta-specific cDNA was produced by reverse transcription with a constant-region primer and ProtoScript II reverse transcriptase. Construction of the TCRbeta libraries relied on three nested rounds of multiplex PCR, following a slightly modified ARM-PCR procedure. Each of the first two PCR rounds ran for about 9 cycles and used multiplex TRBV1-TRBV30 forward primers together with a Cbeta reverse primer. A final 25-cycle PCR with Deep VentR polymerase added sample barcodes and Illumina adapters. Before sequencing, amplicons between 200 and 500 bp were purified from gel using a QIAquick gel extraction kit. An Illumina HiSeq 2500 was used to sequence the TCRbeta amplicons, generating 250-bp paired-end reads. The original pipeline was this. Quality trimming of reads was performed with Trimmomatic v0.33, and paired reads were merged with FLASH v1.2.11 so that full CDR3 sequences could be recovered. MiGEC v1.2.1b assigned V, D and J germline segments to the rearranged TCRbeta sequences. Clonotype statistics and Shannon-Wiener diversity indices were computed with VDJtools v1.0.0. Except for diversity analysis, only each sample's 250 most abundant clonotypes were used in subsequent analyses to reduce sampling bias. The public reads were reanalyzed by TCRdb: fastp trimming at Q25, MiXCR alignment, in-frame beta chains only. Each entry is one CDR3 protein sequence, shown with its most common DNA and genes. These V and J calls are TCRdb output, not the study's own analysis. This sample holds 310,000 or so distinct CDR3 sequences; 45% to 70% were observed only once. The biggest ten clones account for more than 15% of the sample.

The source material was peripheral blood. This clonotype was sampled from a woman in her 30s with primary liver carcinoma and hepatitis B virus infection. Recombination linked TRBV11-2 to TRBJ2-7; possibly the D gene is TRBD2, per 6 matching bases. The base sequence is TGTGCCAGCAGCTTACGCGGAGCTCAGGGAGGCGAAGAGCAGTACTTC. The translation is CASSLRGAQGGEEQYF.